These 29 T cell receptor beta chains were sequenced from one sample in a study of beta chain features in type 1 diabetes. Every bit of the isolated RNA underwent reverse transcription, so sequencing read expressed TCRB transcripts. This table comes from immunoSEQ multiplex PCR, and its TCRdb copy is limited to in-frame clones, with some not included. The sample lists around 450,000 clones, around 10% seen once, with 0.045% to 0.06% in the top ten. Sequenced: naive CD4+ T cells from blood. The source of these receptors is a woman between 18 and 29 years old in good health.

This clone has more than one count but fewer than ten. This chain links TRBV19 with TRBJ2-3; no reliable D call. V was clipped by 4 bases and J by 2 bases, with 13 bases between them. The germline gives CDR1 LNHDA, CDR2 SQIVND (reference sequence). The CDR3 runs to 15 residues. The CDR3 DNA reads TGTGCCAGTAGTAGGTCCAGACCCCTCACAGATACGCAGTATTTT. Protein: CASSRSRPLTDTQYF.

The V call is TRBV27, the J call TRBJ2-1; the match to TRBD2 covers 15 bases. V was pared by 4 bases and J by 9 bases, with 4 bases of the junction left unmatched. The V gene's germline CDR1 is MNHEY and CDR2 SMNVEV (reference sequence). This CDR3 is 15 amino acids long. The CDR3 DNA reads TGTGCCAGCAGTTCGGGGACTAGCGGGAGGACTGAGCAGTTCTTC. Its protein product is CASSSGTSGRTEQFF.

The rearrangement uses TRBV4-3 and TRBJ2-7; TRBD1 is a possible D gene (5 bases). In germline, CDR1 is LGHNA, CDR2 YSLEER. CDR3 size: 17 residues. The V end was cut by 1 base, the J end by 3 bases, with 19 bases between. In DNA form, the CDR3 reads TGCGCCAGCAGCCAAGCCCCCCGCTCGACAGCCGACTACGAGCAGTACTTC. Protein: CASSQAPRSTADYEQYF.

This chain connects TRBV7-2 to TRBJ2-3; possibly TRBD2 for D (5 bases). The CDR3 is 16 amino acids. Trimming removed 1 base at V and 2 bases at J, with 13 bases between. Germline values: CDR1 SGHTA, CDR2 FQGNSA. CDR3 in DNA: TGTGCCAGCAGCTTAGTCGCGGGCCCCTCCACAGATACGCAGTATTTT. Amino acid sequence: CASSLVAGPSTDTQYF.

This clone was found a few times. V is TRBV7-3 and J is TRBJ1-2, with 7 bases fitting TRBD1. The CDR3 consists of 14 residues. V lost 5 bases to trimming and J lost 6 bases; unmatched junction nucleotides: 9. Germline values: CDR1 SGHTA, CDR2 FQGTGA. Here the CDR3 reads CASSPPSRGDGYTF. The CDR3, as DNA: TGTGCCAGCAGCCCCCCCAGCAGGGGGGATGGCTACACCTTC.

This chain links TRBV10-3 with TRBJ2-3; 7 bases are a match to TRBD1. The CDR3 length is 15 residues. The trim removed 5 bases at V and 2 bases at J, leaving 7 bases unmatched. Germline V gives CDR1 ENHRY, CDR2 SYGVKD. The CDR3 loop is CAISPGQVVTDTQYF. The CDR3, as DNA: TGTGCCATCAGTCCCGGACAGGTTGTCACAGATACGCAGTATTTT.

On this clone: The same CDR3 arises from other DNA sequences in this sample as well. As DNA, the CDR3 is TGTGCCAGCAGCTCCACTAGCGGGAGCTACAATGAGCAGTTCTTC. Protein sequence: CASSSTSGSYNEQFF. The V and J genes are TRBV7-3 and TRBJ2-1; 11 bases agree with TRBD2. V trimming: 4 bases; J trimming: 3 bases; junction bases outside the gene matches: 2. Germline V gene sequence: CDR1 SGHTA, CDR2 FQGTGA. The CDR3 contains 15 residues.

This clone appeared a few times. The chain is built from TRBV4-2 and TRBJ2-3, with D tentatively TRBD2 (5 bases). The CDR3 covers 16 residues. Germline loops: CDR1 LGHNA, CDR2 YNFKEQ. Trimming left V 2 bases short and J 2 bases short, with 14 bases between. The CDR3 protein is CASSQFTAGNTDTQYF. The CDR3, as DNA: TGTGCCAGCAGCCAATTTACGGCCGGGAACACAGATACGCAGTATTTT.

V is TRBV7-9 and J is TRBJ1-1, with 7 nucleotides matching TRBD1. V dropped 5 bases and J dropped 3; count of bases not matched to a gene: 6. Per germline, CDR1 SEHNR and CDR2 FQNEAQ (reference sequence). The CDR3 contains 14 residues. This CDR3 is CASSPQGGYTEAFF. CDR3 nucleotides: TGTGCCAGCAGCCCCCAGGGGGGTTACACTGAAGCTTTCTTT.

The chain carries TRBV4-2 and TRBJ2-5; D uncertain. The V gene lost 2 bases and the J gene lost 3 bases, with 10 bases spanning the gap. The CDR3 has 14 residues. Germline V gene data show CDR1 as LGHNA and CDR2 as YNFKEQ. The CDR3 reads CASSQIKAEETQYF. As DNA, the CDR3 is TGTGCCAGCAGCCAAATTAAGGCGGAAGAGACCCAGTACTTC.

This clone appeared a few times. The identical CDR3 is also encoded by other nucleotide sequences in the sample. The chain recombines TRBV7-2 with TRBJ2-6; TRBD2 might be the D (6 bases). The CDR3 has 15 residues. Trimming shortened V by 3 bases and J by 0 bases, and 6 bases separated the two germline ends. CDR1 and CDR2 (germline): SGHTA, FQGNSA. CDR3 coding DNA: TGTGCCAGCAGCTTGGGGGGCTCTGGGGCCAACGTCCTGACTTTC. Translating gives CASSLGGSGANVLTF.

As DNA, the CDR3 is TGTGCCAGCAGCCACGAGGCTAGCGGGGAGTACAATGAGCAGTTCTTC. Translation: CASSHEASGEYNEQFF. This chain links TRBV4-2 with TRBJ2-1; 9 nucleotides line up with TRBD2. The CDR3 is 16 amino acids. The germline gives CDR1 LGHNA, CDR2 YNFKEQ. Trimming took 3 bases from V and 4 from J; bases not matched to a gene: 7.

The chain employs TRBV7-2 and TRBJ2-3; D gene unclear. V lost 8 bases, J lost 2 bases, and 11 bases lay in between. Germline V gene sequence: CDR1 SGHTA, CDR2 FQGNSA. The length of the CDR3 is 13 residues. The CDR3 nucleotides read TGTGCCAGCTCGGCACCAATCACAGATACGCAGTATTTT. This codes for CASSAPITDTQYF.

This chain joins TRBV5-4 and TRBJ2-1, with D possibly matching TRBD1 (6 bases). The CDR3 is 16 amino acids. Trimming took off 1 base at V and 2 bases at J, with 13 bases between the two ends. Germline V gene sequence: CDR1 SGHNT, CDR2 YYREEE (reference sequence). CDR3 region: CASSLKVDRAYNEQFF. CDR3 bases: TGTGCCAGCAGCTTGAAGGTGGACAGAGCCTACAATGAGCAGTTCTTC. Full variable domain (outside the CDR3, taken from reference TRBV5-4 and TRBJ2-1): ETGVTQSPTHLIKTRGQQVTLRCSSQSGHNTVSWYQQALGQGPQFIFQYYREEENGRGNFPPRFSGLQFPNYSSELNVNALELDDSALYLCASSLKVDRAYNEQFFGPGTRLTVL.

This clone occurred a few times. The chain is built from TRBV4-3 and TRBJ2-4; D unclear. Trimming cost V 0 bases and J 0 bases, with 12 bases left between them. Per germline, CDR1 LGHNA and CDR2 YSLEER. The CDR3 sequence is 17 residues long. The CDR3 spells CASSQDRANVAKNIQYF. The CDR3 DNA reads as TGCGCCAGCAGCCAAGATCGGGCTAACGTAGCCAAAAACATTCAGTACTTC.

The chain links TRBV29-1 to TRBJ2-7, with D perhaps TRBD1 or TRBD2 (6 bases each). Germline-derived CDR1 and CDR2 are SQVTM and ANQGSEA. Trimming stripped 6 bases from V and 5 bases from J, with 14 bases between. The CDR3 is 12 amino acids. CDR3 nucleotides: TGCAGCGTCGAGCTGGGGGGCGACGAGCAGTACGTC. Its protein product is CSVELGGDEQYV.

V gene TRBV18 combines with J gene TRBJ2-5; 8 bases fit TRBD2. V was pared by 8 bases and J by 1 base, with 9 bases of the junction left unmatched. CDR1 is KGHSH and CDR2 is LQKENI in the germline V gene. The CDR3 has 15 residues. The CDR3 sequence is CASAQTLAAQETQYF. The CDR3 coding sequence is TGTGCCAGCGCACAAACACTAGCGGCCCAAGAGACCCAGTACTTC.

This clone appeared a few times. The chain joins TRBV14 to TRBJ2-3; unclear D gene. The V gene's germline CDR1 is SGHDN and CDR2 FVKESK. This CDR3 has 15 residues. The V and J ends lost 4 bases and 0 bases respectively, with 11 bases between them. CDR3 in amino acids: CASSLGFLSTDTQYF. CDR3 sequence (DNA): TGTGCCAGCAGCCTAGGATTTTTGAGCACAGATACGCAGTATTTT.

The J gene is TRBJ2-3, the V gene TRBV5-1, with 9 bases fitting TRBD2. Looked up from germline, CDR1 is SGHRS and CDR2 is YFSETQ. V lost 1 base and J lost 4; bases outside the gene matches: 7. The length of the CDR3 is 16 residues. CDR3 in amino acids: CASSLSGGRASDTQYF. CDR3 sequence (DNA): TGCGCCAGCAGCTTGTCTGGCGGGAGGGCCTCAGATACGCAGTATTTT.

The chain recombines TRBV14 with TRBJ1-4; weak D call: TRBD1 (5 bases). The CDR3 totals 14 residues. Looked up from germline, CDR1 is SGHDN and CDR2 is FVKESK. Between the trimmed V and J ends, which lost 3 bases and 8 bases, there was a span of 13 bases. For the CDR3, the DNA is TGTGCCAGCAGCCATTGGGGCACTCGAGAAAAACTGTTTTTT. Its protein is CASSHWGTREKLFF.

The gene calls are TRBV9 and TRBJ2-2; no clear D. The V end lost 1 base, the J end lost 2 bases, and 12 bases lay between the germline ends. CDR3 length: 16 residues. Germline V gene data show CDR1 as SGDLS and CDR2 as YYNGEE. CDR3 loop: CASSVRVRSNTGELFF. The CDR3 DNA reads TGTGCCAGCAGCGTAAGGGTCCGGAGTAACACCGGGGAGCTGTTTTTT.

In this sample, this clone turned up a few times. The rearrangement uses TRBV2 and TRBJ2-7; D might be TRBD1 (5 bases). V dropped 6 bases and J dropped 3 bases, with 18 bases sitting between them. CDR3 length equals 15 residues. The germline V gene encodes CDR1 SNHLY and CDR2 FYNNEI. CDR3 in DNA: TGTGCCAGCAGAGCCTGCAGGGAAGTAGGCTACGAGCAGTACGTC. It codes for CASRACREVGYEQYV.

This CDR3 is CASSPPGLIHEQYF. In nucleotides, the CDR3 is TGTGCCAGCTCACCACCCGGGCTTATCCACGAGCAGTACTTC. V gene TRBV18 combines with J gene TRBJ2-7; D is undetermined. Trimming removed 0 bases from V and 5 bases from J, with 11 bases in between. CDR3 length: 14 residues. CDR1 KGHSH and CDR2 LQKENI come from the germline V gene.

This clone was counted a few times. This chain uses TRBV19 with TRBJ2-5, with 15 bases fitting TRBD2. Germline values: CDR1 LNHDA, CDR2 SQIVND (reference sequence). The CDR3 sequence is 15 residues long. The V gene end was trimmed by 5 bases and the J gene end by 5 bases; junction bases not matched to a gene: 3. CDR3 amino acids: CASSGTSGRMETQYF. The CDR3, as DNA: TGTGCCAGTAGTGGGACTAGCGGGAGGATGGAGACCCAGTACTTC.

V usage is TRBV7-9 and J usage is TRBJ2-7; 10 bases are shared with TRBD1. Per germline, CDR1 SEHNR and CDR2 FQNEAQ (reference sequence). This CDR3 has 15 amino acids. J was trimmed by 7 bases and V by 3 bases; bases with no gene match: 9. As DNA, the CDR3 is TGTGCCAGCAGCTTGGGGACAGGGGTCCCCGGGGAGCAGTACGTC. Translated, it gives CASSLGTGVPGEQYV.

A word on this clone: The same CDR3 is also encoded by other DNA sequences in this sample. V is TRBV14 and J is TRBJ1-6, with no clear D. Trimming cost V 1 base and J 10 bases, with 2 bases left between them. Germline-derived CDR1 and CDR2 are SGHDN and FVKESK. The CDR3 covers 11 residues. The CDR3 nucleotides are TGTGCCAGCAGCCAAGGCTCACCCCTCCACTTT. Amino acids: CASSQGSPLHF.

V usage is TRBV11-1 and J usage is TRBJ2-7; no clear D gene. The V end lost 5 bases, the J end lost 1 base, and 15 bases lay between the germline ends. The CDR3 consists of 15 residues. Germline CDR1 is SGHAT and CDR2 is FQDESV (reference sequence). The CDR3 bases are TGTGCCAGCAGCCGGAAGGACCAAGGGTCCTACGAGCAGTACTTC. This sequence encodes CASSRKDQGSYEQYF.

This clone was observed a few times. The rearrangement uses TRBV18 and TRBJ1-6; no definite D call. The CDR3 is made up of 17 amino acids. From germline, CDR1 is KGHSH and CDR2 LQKENI. Trimming pared 0 bases from V and 4 bases from J, leaving 13 bases between. The CDR3 bases are TGTGCCAGCTCACCACCGTTTACAGAAATGTATAATTCACCCCTCCACTTT. Residues: CASSPPFTEMYNSPLHF.

This chain connects TRBV11-3 to TRBJ2-7; 7 positions agree with TRBD1. The germline gives CDR1 SGHNT, CDR2 YENEEA. Trimming cost V 2 bases and J 6 bases; bases outside gene matches: 19. CDR3 length equals 18 residues. CDR3 loop: CASSLTVTGRAVGREQYF. For the CDR3, the DNA is TGTGCCAGCAGCTTAACCGTGACAGGGCGCGCGGTTGGGCGCGAGCAGTACTTC. Variable domain in full (rest from reference TRBV11-3 and TRBJ2-7): EAGVVQSPRYKIIEKKQPVAFWCNPISGHNTLYWYLQNLGQGPELLIRYENEEAVDDSQLPKDRFSAERLKGVDSTLKIQPAELGDSAVYLCASSLTVTGRAVGREQYFGPGTRLTVT.